This T cell receptor beta chain is drawn from a study of T cell repertoires in cytomegalovirus infection. Across the whole study: Based on public TCR beta signatures, there were indications of CMV infection and of a matching HLA type.

This clonotype has a handful of counts. Its specificity is not known. MiXCR, applied by TCRdb to the reads, yields one record per CDR3 protein. This repertoire shows a few hundred thousand distinct CDR3 sequences, 15% to 20% found once; its top ten account for 40% to 55%. This CDR3 has 14 amino acids. Trimming cost V 6 bases and J 0 bases, with 12 bases left between them. Per germline, CDR1 SQVTM and CDR2 ANQGSEA. Points from the study as a whole: It was HLA-C-restricted CMV-specific TCR beta clonotypes that dominated the response ex vivo. Cumulative public TCR beta family frequency identified CMV carriers with the relevant HLA.

Sequencing was done on a sample of CD8+ T cells from PBMCs. V and J are TRBV29-1 and TRBJ1-5, with unresolved D. This TCR was recovered from a human donor in good health (CMV status not recorded). Some clones in this sample may be carry-over from other donors' samples. The CDR3 DNA sequence: TGCAGCGTCCTGGGAGAGAATAGCAATCAGCCCCAGCATTTT. It translates to CSVLGENSNQPQHF.